This T cell receptor (beta chain) stems from a study of CD8+ T cells in alopecia areata. CDR3 length: 15 residues. Germline-derived CDR1 and CDR2 are SEHNR and FQNEAQ (reference sequence). Trimming removed 7 bases from V and 8 bases from J, with 21 bases in between. Investigators isolated RNA and reverse transcribed it into cDNA to act as the sequencing template. Libraries were prepared by immunoSEQ multiplex PCR; TCRdb keeps only in-frame clonotypes and omits some of them. Of some 110,000 clones listed, about 60% are singletons. This sample's treatment: oral pan-JAK inhibitor, 5-10 mg twice daily. This sequence originates from a human donor with alopecia areata. Sequencing used CD8+ T cells sorted from blood, obtained at week 24, from a patient treated with tofacitinib. The chain carries TRBV7-9 and TRBJ2-1; a weak D match, TRBD1 (5 bases). The DNA of the CDR3 is TGTGCCAGCATTTTTATTGGGGCCCCTCGGGATGAGCAGTTCTTC. Protein: CASIFIGAPRDEQFF.